Below, 20 T cell receptor beta chains from the same sample are listed, as sequenced in a study of CD8 T cells in Susac syndrome. Reverse transcription of 0.5 to 1 ug RNA was performed with random hexamers. TCRdb passed the immunoSEQ multiplex PCR reads through MiXCR, listing each CDR3 protein once. The repertoire consists of about 200,000 distinct CDR3 sequences, with roughly 94% occurring once and the leading ten covering under 0.12%. The sample comprised CD4+ T cells from PBMCs. The receptor source for this set is a human donor in good health.

The J gene is TRBJ1-2, the V gene TRBV20-1; D call uncertain. Trimming cost V 0 bases and J 1 base, with 6 bases left between them. This CDR3 spans 13 amino acids. The germline CDR1 and CDR2 sequences are DFQATT and SNEGSKA (reference sequence). Written as DNA, the CDR3 is TGCAGTGCTAGAGATTCGGTTAACTATGGCTACACCTTC. It codes for CSARDSVNYGYTF.

The chain couples TRBV20-1 to TRBJ2-7; D gene uncertain. This CDR3 spans 11 amino acids. Germline loops: CDR1 DFQATT, CDR2 SNEGSKA (reference sequence). With 6 bases removed from V and 7 bases from J, the gap between germline ends came to 13 bases. CDR3 sequence reads: CSAKDAAEQYV. The CDR3 bases are TGCAGTGCAAAAGACGCGGCAGAGCAGTACGTC.

The V and J genes are TRBV5-1 and TRBJ2-1, with TRBD1 identical over 9 bases. V shed 2 bases and J 8 bases; nucleotides not matched to a gene: 5. The germline CDR1 and CDR2 sequences are SGHRS and YFSETQ. The CDR3 has 14 amino acids. CDR3: CASSLGTGPHEQFF. CDR3 DNA: TGCGCCAGCAGCTTAGGGACAGGGCCCCATGAGCAGTTCTTC.

The chain joins TRBV7-2 to TRBJ2-3, with 9 bases fitting TRBD1. This CDR3 is built from 14 residues. Germline V gene data show CDR1 as SGHTA and CDR2 as FQGNSA. Trimming cost V 4 bases and J 7 bases; bases outside gene matches: 6. The CDR3 DNA is TGTGCCAGCAGCTCCGGGACAGGGAAATATACGCAGTATTTT. Its translation is CASSSGTGKYTQYF.

This chain joins TRBV23-1 and TRBJ2-1; D gene unclear. TRBV23-1 is sorted into the ORF group, with uncertain function. This CDR3 has 15 amino acids. Trimming stripped 10 bases from V and 2 bases from J, with 18 bases between. The CDR3 DNA reads as TGCGCCACCTCGCACGGGCCCGTCGCCTACAATGAGCAGTTCTTC. It is translated as CATSHGPVAYNEQFF.

The CDR3 reads CASSSGQVNEQFF. Written as DNA, the CDR3 is TGTGCCAGCAGCTCAGGACAAGTCAATGAGCAGTTCTTC. The chain links TRBV11-2 to TRBJ2-1, with a tentative D call TRBD1 (5 bases). Germline CDR1 is SGHAT and CDR2 is FQNNGV. The length of the CDR3 is 13 residues. V gave up 4 bases and J gave up 6 bases, with 10 bases separating them.

This chain joins TRBV9 and TRBJ2-5; no definite D call. V was clipped by 3 bases and J by 4 bases, with 10 bases between them. The length of the CDR3 is 13 residues. Per germline, CDR1 SGDLS and CDR2 YYNGEE. Written as DNA, the CDR3 is TGTGCCAGCAGCGCAAGCCCCCCAGAGACCCAGTACTTC. Residues: CASSASPPETQYF.

The chain is built from TRBV9 and TRBJ1-6; no reliable D call. Trimming took off 4 bases at V and 7 bases at J, with 9 bases between the two ends. CDR1 is SGDLS and CDR2 is YYNGEE in the germline V gene. This CDR3 has 13 amino acids. CDR3 loop: CASSSGWNSPLHF. Written as DNA, the CDR3 is TGTGCCAGCAGCTCCGGATGGAATTCACCCCTCCACTTT.

This rearrangement joins TRBV25-1 to TRBJ1-4, with 10 positions matching TRBD1. The CDR3 is 15 residues long. From germline, CDR1 is MGHDK and CDR2 SYGVNS. V was pared by 8 bases and J by 7 bases, with 10 bases of the junction left unmatched. The CDR3 DNA is TGTGCCAGCGAGGGGACCGGGACAGGGGTTGAAAAACTGTTTTTT. The encoded protein is CASEGTGTGVEKLFF.

The chain combines TRBV12-3 or TRBV12-4 with TRBJ2-5; 7 bases agree with TRBD1. The CDR3 loop spans 15 amino acids. V gave up 5 bases and J gave up 4 bases; unmatched junction bases: 10. CDR3 in DNA: TGTGCCAGCAGTCCCCGGACAGGCAACCGAGAGACCCAGTACTTC. Translation gives CASSPRTGNRETQYF.

This rearrangement joins TRBV29-1 to TRBJ2-2; TRBD2 matches 12 bases. CDR1 and CDR2 from the germline V gene are SQVTM and ANQGSEA. The trim removed 7 bases at V and 3 bases at J, leaving 3 bases unmatched. The CDR3 covers 14 residues. CDR3 sequence: CSARLAGDTGELFF. The CDR3 region has the DNA TGCAGCGCTAGACTAGCGGGAGACACCGGGGAGCTGTTTTTT.

This chain links TRBV29-1 with TRBJ1-1; TRBD1 matches at 7 bases. The CDR3 extends over 11 amino acids. Germline values: CDR1 SQVTM, CDR2 ANQGSEA. The ends lost 4 bases at V and 7 bases at J; junction bases unmatched: 3. Here the CDR3 DNA reads TGCAGCGTTGTCGGACAGGTTGAAGCTTTCTTT. Its translation: CSVVGQVEAFF.

This clonotype came up a few times. CDR3 sequence (DNA): TGTGCCAGCAGCTCGCCGCCTGGACAGGCCTACGAGCAGTACTTC. It encodes CASSSPPGQAYEQYF. This chain joins TRBV7-9 and TRBJ2-7; 7 bases align to TRBD1. Unmatched junction bases numbered 8, after V lost 4 bases and J lost 2 bases. CDR1 and CDR2 (germline): SEHNR, FQNEAQ (reference sequence). The CDR3 contains 15 residues.

The chain recombines TRBV20-1 with TRBJ2-5, with D uncertain. The germline V and J ends were trimmed by 3 bases and 0 bases, with 5 bases remaining between them. CDR1 DFQATT and CDR2 SNEGSKA come from the germline V gene (reference sequence). This CDR3 is built from 12 residues. CDR3 in DNA: TGCAGTGCTAGGTCGTACCAAGAGACCCAGTACTTC. Amino acids: CSARSYQETQYF.

The chain links TRBV19 to TRBJ1-5; D is ambiguous. The germline gives CDR1 LNHDA, CDR2 SQIVND (reference sequence). V lost 6 bases and J 8 bases, leaving 11 bases between the germline ends. This CDR3 has 12 amino acids. The CDR3 DNA reads TGTGCCAGTAGGATGGCCTGGGAGCCCCAGCATTTT. Translated, it gives CASRMAWEPQHF.

The chain employs TRBV29-1 and TRBJ2-1, with D tentatively TRBD2 (7 bases). Germline V lookup: CDR1 SQVTM, CDR2 ANQGSEA. This CDR3 is 17 amino acids long. Trimming removed 8 bases at V and 5 bases at J, with 28 bases between. The CDR3 nucleotides are TGCAGCATCACTCCACCCTCCGGGGGGCTAGGGGACAATGAGCAGTTCTTC. It encodes CSITPPSGGLGDNEQFF.

V usage is TRBV9 and J usage is TRBJ1-6; unclear D gene. Per the germline V gene, CDR1 is SGDLS and CDR2 is YYNGEE. The V end lost 3 bases, the J end lost 0 bases, and 16 bases lay between the germline ends. The CDR3 has 18 amino acids. The CDR3 spells CASSASRLSSSYNSPLHF. The CDR3 DNA reads TGTGCCAGCAGCGCAAGTCGGCTCTCAAGCTCCTATAATTCACCCCTCCACTTT.

This clonotype is a singleton in its sample. This chain joins TRBV2 and TRBJ2-1; D gene uncertain. The CDR3 has 12 amino acids. Trimming cost V 5 bases and J 4 bases, with 6 bases left between them. Per germline, CDR1 SNHLY and CDR2 FYNNEI. The CDR3 coding sequence is TGTGCCAGCAGTTCCGATTACAATGAGCAGTTCTTC. Translation gives CASSSDYNEQFF.

This rearrangement joins TRBV18 to TRBJ2-4; 9 bases fit TRBD1. The trim removed 1 base at V and 8 bases at J, leaving 6 bases unmatched. Germline CDR1 is KGHSH and CDR2 is LQKENI. This CDR3 region has 15 residues. The CDR3 loop is CASSPRGQGSDIQYF. The CDR3 nucleotides read TGTGCCAGCTCACCACGTGGACAGGGGTCGGACATTCAGTACTTC. The full variable domain, with the rest looked up from reference TRBV18 and TRBJ2-4, is NAGVMQNPRHLVRRRGQEARLRCSPMKGHSHVYWYRQLPEEGLKFMVYLQKENIIDESGMPKERFSAEFPKEGPSILRIQQVVRGDSAAYFCASSPRGQGSDIQYFGAGTRLSVL.

The chain joins TRBV2 to TRBJ1-6; TRBD1 is a possible D gene (5 bases). CDR3 size: 16 residues. Trimming removed 7 bases at V and 5 bases at J, with 18 bases between. The germline V gene encodes CDR1 SNHLY and CDR2 FYNNEI. CDR3 sequence: CASNPSSGRDNSPLHF. CDR3 sequence (DNA): TGTGCCAGCAACCCATCGTCAGGGAGGGATAATTCACCCCTCCACTTT.